Below are 3 T cell receptor beta chains sequenced from a single sample in a study of shared clonotypes between healthy human individuals. Sequencing was performed with immunoSEQ multiplex PCR; in TCRdb, only in-frame clones are kept and a portion is missing. Of roughly 700,000 clones in the sample, around 67% were seen once. Specimen: memory CD4+ T cells sorted from blood. Subset in this sample: CD45RA-negative fraction. The receptors come from a woman in her 30s in good health.

The V gene is TRBV6-5, the J gene TRBJ1-5, with D possibly matching TRBD1 (6 bases). CDR3 size: 14 residues. The germline V and J ends were trimmed by 4 bases and 3 bases, with 10 bases remaining between them. Per the germline V gene, CDR1 is MNHEY and CDR2 is SVGAGI. The CDR3 region is CASSSTGLNQPQHF. The DNA of the CDR3 is TGTGCCAGCAGTTCCACAGGGCTCAATCAGCCCCAGCATTTT.

The chain uses TRBV4-1 and TRBJ2-1, with TRBD2 matching 10 bases. Looked up from germline, CDR1 is MGHRA and CDR2 is YSYEKL. The ends lost 7 bases at V and 5 bases at J; junction bases unmatched: 5. This CDR3 is built from 14 residues. The CDR3 sequence: CASNRLAGDNEQFF. The CDR3 region has the DNA TGCGCCAGCAATAGACTAGCGGGTGACAATGAGCAGTTCTTC.

This chain joins TRBV28 and TRBJ2-1; TRBD2 matches at 9 bases. V lost 5 bases and J lost 6; bases outside the gene matches: 8. The CDR3 covers 15 residues. CDR1 is MDHEN, CDR2 SYDVKM, per germline. The chain's CDR3 is CASSPLAGLSNEQFF. DNA of the CDR3: TGTGCCAGCAGTCCGCTAGCGGGGTTATCCAATGAGCAGTTCTTC.